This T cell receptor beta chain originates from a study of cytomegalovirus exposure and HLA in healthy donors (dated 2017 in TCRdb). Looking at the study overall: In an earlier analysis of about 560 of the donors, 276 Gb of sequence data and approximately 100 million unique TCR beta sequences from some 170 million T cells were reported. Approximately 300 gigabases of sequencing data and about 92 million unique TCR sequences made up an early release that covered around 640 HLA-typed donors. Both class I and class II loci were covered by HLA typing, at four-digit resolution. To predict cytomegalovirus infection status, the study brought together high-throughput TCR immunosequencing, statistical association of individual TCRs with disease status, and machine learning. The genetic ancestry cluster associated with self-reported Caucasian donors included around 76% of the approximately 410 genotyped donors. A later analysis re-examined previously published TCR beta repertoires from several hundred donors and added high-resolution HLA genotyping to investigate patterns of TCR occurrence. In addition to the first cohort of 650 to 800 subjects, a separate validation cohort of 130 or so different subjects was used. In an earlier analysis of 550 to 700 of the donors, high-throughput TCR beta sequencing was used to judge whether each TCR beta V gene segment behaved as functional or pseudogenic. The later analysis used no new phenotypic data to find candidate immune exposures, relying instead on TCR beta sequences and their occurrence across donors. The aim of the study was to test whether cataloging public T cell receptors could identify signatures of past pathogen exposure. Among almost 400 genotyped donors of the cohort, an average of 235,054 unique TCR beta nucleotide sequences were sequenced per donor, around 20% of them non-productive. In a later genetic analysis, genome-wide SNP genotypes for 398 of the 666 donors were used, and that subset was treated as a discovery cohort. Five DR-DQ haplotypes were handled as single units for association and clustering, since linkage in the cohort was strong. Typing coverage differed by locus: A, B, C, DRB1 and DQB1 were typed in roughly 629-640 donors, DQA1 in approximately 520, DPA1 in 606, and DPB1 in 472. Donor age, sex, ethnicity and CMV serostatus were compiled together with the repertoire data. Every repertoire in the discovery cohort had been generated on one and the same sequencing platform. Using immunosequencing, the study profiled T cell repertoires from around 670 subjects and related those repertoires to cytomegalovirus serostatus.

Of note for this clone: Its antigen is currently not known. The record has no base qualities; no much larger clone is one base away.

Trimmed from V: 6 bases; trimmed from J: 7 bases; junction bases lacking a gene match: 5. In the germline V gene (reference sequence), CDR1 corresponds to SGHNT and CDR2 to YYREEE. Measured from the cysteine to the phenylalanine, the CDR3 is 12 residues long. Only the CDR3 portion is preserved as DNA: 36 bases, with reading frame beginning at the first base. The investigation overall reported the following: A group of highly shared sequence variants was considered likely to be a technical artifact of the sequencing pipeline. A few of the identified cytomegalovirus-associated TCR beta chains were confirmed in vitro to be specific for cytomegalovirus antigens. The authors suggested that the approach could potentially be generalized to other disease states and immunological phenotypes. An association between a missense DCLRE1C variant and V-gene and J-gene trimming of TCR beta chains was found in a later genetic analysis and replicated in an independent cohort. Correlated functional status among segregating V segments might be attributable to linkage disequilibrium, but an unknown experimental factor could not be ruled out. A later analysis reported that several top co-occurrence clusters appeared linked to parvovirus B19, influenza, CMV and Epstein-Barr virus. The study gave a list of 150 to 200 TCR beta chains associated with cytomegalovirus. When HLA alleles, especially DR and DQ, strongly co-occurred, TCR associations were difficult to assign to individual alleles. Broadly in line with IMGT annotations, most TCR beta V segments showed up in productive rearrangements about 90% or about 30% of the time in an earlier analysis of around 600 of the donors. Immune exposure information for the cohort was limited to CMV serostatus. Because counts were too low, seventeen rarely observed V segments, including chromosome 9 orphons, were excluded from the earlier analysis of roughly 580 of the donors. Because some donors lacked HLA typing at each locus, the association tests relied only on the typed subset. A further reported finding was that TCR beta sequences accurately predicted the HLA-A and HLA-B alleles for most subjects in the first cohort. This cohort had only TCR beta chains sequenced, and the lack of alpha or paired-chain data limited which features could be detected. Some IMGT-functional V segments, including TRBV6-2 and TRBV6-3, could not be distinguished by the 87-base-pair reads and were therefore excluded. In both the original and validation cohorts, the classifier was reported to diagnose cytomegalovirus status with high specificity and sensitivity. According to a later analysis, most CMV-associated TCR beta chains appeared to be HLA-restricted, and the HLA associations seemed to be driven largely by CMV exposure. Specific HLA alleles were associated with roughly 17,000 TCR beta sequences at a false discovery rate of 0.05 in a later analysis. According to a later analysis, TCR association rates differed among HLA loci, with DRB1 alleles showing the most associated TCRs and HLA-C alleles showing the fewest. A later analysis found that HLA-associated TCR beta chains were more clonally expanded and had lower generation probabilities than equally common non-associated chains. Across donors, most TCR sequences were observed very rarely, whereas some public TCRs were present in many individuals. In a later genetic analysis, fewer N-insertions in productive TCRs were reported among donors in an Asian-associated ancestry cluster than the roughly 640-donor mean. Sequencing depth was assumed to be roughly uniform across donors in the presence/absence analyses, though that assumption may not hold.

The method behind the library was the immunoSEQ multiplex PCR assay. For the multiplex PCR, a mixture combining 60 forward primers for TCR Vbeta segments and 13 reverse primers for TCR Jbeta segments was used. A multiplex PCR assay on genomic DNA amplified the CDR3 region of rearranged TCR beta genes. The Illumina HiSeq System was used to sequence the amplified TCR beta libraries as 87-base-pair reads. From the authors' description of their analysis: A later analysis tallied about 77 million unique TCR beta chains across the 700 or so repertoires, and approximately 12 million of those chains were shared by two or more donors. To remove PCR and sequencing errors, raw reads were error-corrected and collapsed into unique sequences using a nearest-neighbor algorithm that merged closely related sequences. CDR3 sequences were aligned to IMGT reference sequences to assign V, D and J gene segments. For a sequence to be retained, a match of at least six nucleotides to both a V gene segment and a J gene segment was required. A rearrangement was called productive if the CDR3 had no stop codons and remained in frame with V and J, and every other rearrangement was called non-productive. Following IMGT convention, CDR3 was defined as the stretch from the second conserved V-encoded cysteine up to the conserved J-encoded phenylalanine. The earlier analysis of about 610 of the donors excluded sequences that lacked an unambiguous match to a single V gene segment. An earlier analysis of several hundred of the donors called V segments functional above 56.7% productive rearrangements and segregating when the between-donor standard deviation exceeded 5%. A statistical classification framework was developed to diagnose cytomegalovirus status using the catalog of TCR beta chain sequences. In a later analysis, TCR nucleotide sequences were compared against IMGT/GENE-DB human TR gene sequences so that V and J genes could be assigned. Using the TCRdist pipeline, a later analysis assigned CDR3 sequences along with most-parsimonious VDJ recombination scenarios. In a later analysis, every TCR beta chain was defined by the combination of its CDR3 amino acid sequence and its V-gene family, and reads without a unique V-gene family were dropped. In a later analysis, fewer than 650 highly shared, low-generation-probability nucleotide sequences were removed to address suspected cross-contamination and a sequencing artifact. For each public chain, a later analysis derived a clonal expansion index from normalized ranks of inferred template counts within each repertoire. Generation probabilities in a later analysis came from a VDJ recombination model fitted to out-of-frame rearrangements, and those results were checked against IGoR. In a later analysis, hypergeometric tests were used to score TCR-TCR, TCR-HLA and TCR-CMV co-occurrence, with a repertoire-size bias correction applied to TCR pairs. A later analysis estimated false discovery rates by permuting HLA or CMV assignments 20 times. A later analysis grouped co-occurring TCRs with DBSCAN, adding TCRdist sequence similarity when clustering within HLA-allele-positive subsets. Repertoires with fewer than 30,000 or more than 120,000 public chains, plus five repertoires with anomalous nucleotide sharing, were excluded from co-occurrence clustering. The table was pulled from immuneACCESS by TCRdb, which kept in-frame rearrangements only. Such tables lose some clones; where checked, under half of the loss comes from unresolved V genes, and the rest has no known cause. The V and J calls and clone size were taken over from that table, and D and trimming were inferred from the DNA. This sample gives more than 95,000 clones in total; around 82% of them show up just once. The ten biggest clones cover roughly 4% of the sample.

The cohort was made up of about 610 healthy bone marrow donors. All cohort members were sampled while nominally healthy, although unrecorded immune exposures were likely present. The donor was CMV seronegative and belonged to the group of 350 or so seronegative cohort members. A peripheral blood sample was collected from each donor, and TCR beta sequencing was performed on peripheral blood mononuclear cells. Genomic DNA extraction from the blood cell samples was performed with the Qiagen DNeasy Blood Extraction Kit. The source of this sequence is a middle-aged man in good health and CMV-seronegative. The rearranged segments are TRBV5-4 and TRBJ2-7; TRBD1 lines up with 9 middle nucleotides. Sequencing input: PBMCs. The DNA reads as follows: TGTGCCAGCAAGGGGACAGGGAGTGAGCAGTACTTC. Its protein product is CASKGTGSEQYF.